This TCR beta chain was obtained from a study of blood T cell repertoires in COVID-19. Germline assignment: CDR1 KGHSH and CDR2 LQKENI. CDR3 length: 13 residues. The ends were cut back, 3 bases at V and 6 bases at J, with 9 bases in the middle. Produced via immunoSEQ multiplex PCR; TCRdb's table is partial and in-frame only. This sample has 30,000 or so clones; around 80% occur once, and the top ten carry under 50%. The clonotype originates from an elderly man with active or convalescent COVID-19. The chain uses TRBV18 and TRBJ2-1; D is unresolved. Source material: peripheral blood. The CDR3 protein is CASSPTWANEQFF. The CDR3 nucleotides read TGTGCCAGCTCACCGACGTGGGCCAATGAGCAGTTCTTC.